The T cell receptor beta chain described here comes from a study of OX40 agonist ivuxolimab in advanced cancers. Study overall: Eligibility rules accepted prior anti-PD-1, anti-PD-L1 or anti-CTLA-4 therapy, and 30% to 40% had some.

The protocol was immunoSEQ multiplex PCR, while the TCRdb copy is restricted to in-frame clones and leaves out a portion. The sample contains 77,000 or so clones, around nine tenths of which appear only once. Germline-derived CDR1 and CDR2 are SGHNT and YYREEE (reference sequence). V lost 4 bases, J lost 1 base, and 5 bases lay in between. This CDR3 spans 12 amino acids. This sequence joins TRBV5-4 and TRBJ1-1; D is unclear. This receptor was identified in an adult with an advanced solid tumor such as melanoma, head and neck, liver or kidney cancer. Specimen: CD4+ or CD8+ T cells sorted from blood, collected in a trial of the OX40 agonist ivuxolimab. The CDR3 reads CASSRQNTEAFF. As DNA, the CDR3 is TGTGCCAGCAGCCGGCAGAACACTGAAGCTTTCTTT.